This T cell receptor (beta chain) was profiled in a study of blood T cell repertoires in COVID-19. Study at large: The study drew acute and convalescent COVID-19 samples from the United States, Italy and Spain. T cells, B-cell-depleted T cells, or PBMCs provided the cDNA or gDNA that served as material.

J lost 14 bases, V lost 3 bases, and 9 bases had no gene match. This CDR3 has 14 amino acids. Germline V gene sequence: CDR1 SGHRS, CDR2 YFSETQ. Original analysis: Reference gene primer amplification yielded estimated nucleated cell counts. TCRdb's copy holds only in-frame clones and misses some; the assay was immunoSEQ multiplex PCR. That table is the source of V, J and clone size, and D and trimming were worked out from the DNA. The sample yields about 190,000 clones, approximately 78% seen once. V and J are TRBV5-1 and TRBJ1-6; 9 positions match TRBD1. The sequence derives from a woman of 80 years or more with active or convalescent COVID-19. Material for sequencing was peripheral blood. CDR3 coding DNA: TGCGCCAGCAGCTATACAGGGGGCACCCAGGCCCTCCACTTT. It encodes CASSYTGGTQALHF.